The 3 T cell receptor beta chains in this list originate from one sample, sequenced in a study of T cell clonotyping in hematopoietic cell transplantation. TCRdb's copy holds only in-frame clones and misses some; the assay was immunoSEQ multiplex PCR. This sample carries several thousand clones, approximately 79% of them seen once, and the ten largest clones take 16%. This specimen was PBMCs, taken 180 days after allogeneic stem cell transplant. These receptors came from a male patient in his 40s who had an allogeneic stem cell transplant from a related donor, so the T cells may come from the graft donor. Some clones in this sample may be carry-over from other donors' samples.

This chain connects TRBV27 to TRBJ1-2; D ambiguous. V was shortened by 6 bases and J by 2 bases, with 16 bases between the two germline ends. In germline, CDR1 is MNHEY, CDR2 SMNVEV (reference sequence). The CDR3 contains 15 residues. CDR3: CASRSPGSVNYGYTF. CDR3 nucleotides: TGTGCCAGCAGGTCCCCGGGCAGCGTAAACTATGGCTACACCTTC.

The rearrangement joins TRBV5-1 to TRBJ2-5; 9 nucleotides line up with TRBD1. The CDR3 is 14 residues long. Germline CDR1 and CDR2: SGHRS and YFSETQ. V lost 4 bases to trimming and J lost 5 bases; unmatched junction nucleotides: 6. The CDR3 nucleotides are TGCGCCAGCAGCCAACAGGGGGCAGGGGAGACCCAGTACTTC. The encoded protein is CASSQQGAGETQYF.

V and J are TRBV5-1 and TRBJ2-2; maybe TRBD2 (5 bases). Trimming removed 1 base from V and 3 bases from J, with 7 bases in between. CDR1 SGHRS and CDR2 YFSETQ come from the germline V gene. The CDR3 loop spans 14 amino acids. The CDR3 loop reads CASSLRRYTGELFF. In nucleotides, the CDR3 is TGCGCCAGCAGCTTGAGGAGGTACACCGGGGAGCTGTTTTTT.